This is a list of T cell receptor beta chains from one sample in a study of blood T cells in healthy people across ages. TCRdb itself ran the 5' RACE reads through MiXCR, one entry per CDR3 protein. The repertoire includes about 780,000 distinct CDR3 sequences, 35% to 50% of them detected once, and less than 20% sits in the top ten. Sequenced input: blood. These receptors originate from a man at least 80 years old in good health. CDR3s include the opening cysteine and the closing phenylalanine or tryptophan. D genes are given only for firm matches. Part of the rows lack a size; the others show once, few, many or a class for expanded clones.

TRBV29-1	NA	TRBJ2-7	TRBD1	TGCAGCGTTGACGACAGGGAGTACGAGCAGTACTTC	CSVDDREYEQYF
TRBV6-2/TRBV6-3	NA	TRBJ1-5	TRBD1	TGTGCCAGCAGTAAGCCTAGGACAGGGGGATCCAATCAGCCCCAGCATTTT	CASSKPRTGGSNQPQHF
TRBV9	once	TRBJ2-1	TRBD2	TGTGCCAGCAGCGTAGCCGGGACTAGCATCGATGAGCAGTTCTTC	CASSVAGTSIDEQFF
TRBV7-6	NA	TRBJ2-3	TRBD2	TGTGCCAGCAGCCACTGGACTAGCGGGACCACAGATACGCAGTATTTT	CASSHWTSGTTDTQYF
TRBV6-5	few	TRBJ2-5	NA	TGTGCCAGCAGTTACTCGGTTTCAGGCTACCAAGAGACCCAGTACTTC	CASSYSVSGYQETQYF
TRBV28	NA	TRBJ2-7	TRBD2	TGTGCCAGTACCGGGCGGGAGGGCTACGAGCAGTACTTC	CASTGREGYEQYF
TRBV5-1	few	TRBJ2-7	NA	TGCGCCAGCAGCTCCCAACAGGGTCCGGACGAGCAGTACTTC	CASSSQQGPDEQYF
TRBV6-6	NA	TRBJ1-4	NA	TGTGCCAGCACCCGAGGGGGGCGAGTAGCAACTAATGAAAAACTGTTTTTT	CASTRGGRVATNEKLFF
TRBV29-1	NA	TRBJ1-1	NA	TGCAGCGTCGCAGCCTTGCGGGGGACGACTTTCTTT	CSVAALRGTTFF
TRBV2	NA	TRBJ1-2	NA	TGTGCCAGCAGTGATTTGTCGTGGGGGGCGGCCTATGGCTACACCTTC	CASSDLSWGAAYGYTF
TRBV6-1	NA	TRBJ2-1	NA	TGTGCCAGCAGCGCCAGAACGAGGGTAGATGAGCAGTTCTTC	CASSARTRVDEQFF
TRBV20-1	NA	TRBJ2-7	NA	TGCAGTGCTATCGATTACGAGCAGTACTTC	CSAIDYEQYF
TRBV12-3/TRBV12-4	NA	TRBJ2-2	TRBD1	TGTGCCAGCAGTCCAGGGGGTAACACCGGGGAGCTGTTTTTT	CASSPGGNTGELFF
TRBV28	few	TRBJ2-1	TRBD2	TGTGCCAGCAGCGTCCTAGCGGGAGAGGAGAATGAGCAGTTCTTC	CASSVLAGEENEQFF
TRBV7-8	NA	TRBJ2-7	TRBD2	TGTGCTAGCAGCTTAGCGCTTACTAGCGGGGGAACCTACGAGCAGTACTTC	CASSLALTSGGTYEQYF
TRBV5-4	NA	TRBJ1-2	NA	TGTGCCAGCAGCCCCTGGGCCCTACCAAATGGCTACACCTTC	CASSPWALPNGYTF
TRBV3-1	few	TRBJ2-7	TRBD2	TGTGCCAGCAGCCACGGGGGCGGGAGGGCAGACGAGCAGTACTTC	CASSHGGGRADEQYF
TRBV5-1	NA	TRBJ2-5	TRBD1	TGCGCCAGCAGCCGGGGACAGGCTCAAGGGACCCAGTACTTC	CASSRGQAQGTQYF
TRBV5-5	NA	TRBJ2-7	NA	TGTGCCAGCAGCGGCGGGATCATCTACGAGCAGTACTTC	CASSGGIIYEQYF
TRBV20-1	NA	TRBJ2-3	TRBD2	TGCAGTTCCCGGGGGAGCGGGGGAGATACGCAGTATTTT	CSSRGSGGDTQYF
TRBV28	few	TRBJ2-1	TRBD2	TGTGCCAGCAGCCCCTCTAGCGGAACCTACAATGAGCAGTTCTTC	CASSPSSGTYNEQFF
TRBV20-1	NA	TRBJ2-1	NA	TGCAGTGCTGTTAGCGCGGGACACTACAATGAGCAGTTCTTC	CSAVSAGHYNEQFF
TRBV20-1	few	TRBJ2-7	NA	TGCAGTGCTAGAGATACGGGCGGGCTCACACCCTACGAGCAGTACTTC	CSARDTGGLTPYEQYF
TRBV25-1	NA	TRBJ1-1	NA	TGTGCCAGCAGGAAGCAGGGAAAGGCCGAAGCTTTCTTT	CASRKQGKAEAFF
TRBV20-1	NA	TRBJ1-5	NA	TGCAGTGCCACGGCCAGTCGAGGAGGCAATCAGCCCCAGCATTTT	CSATASRGGNQPQHF
TRBV7-3	NA	TRBJ2-5	TRBD2	TGTGCCAGCAGCCTACCTGGACTAGTTGAAATGAATGAGCAGTACTTC	CASSLPGLVEMNEQYF
TRBV6-2/TRBV6-3	NA	TRBJ1-5	TRBD1	TGTGCCAGCAACCCTTCACCGGGACAGTTTCAGCCCCAGCATTTT	CASNPSPGQFQPQHF
TRBV12-3/TRBV12-4	NA	TRBJ2-7	TRBD1	TGTGCCAGCAGTAGTAACTTGGGGACAGGGGGCGACGAGCAGTACTTC	CASSSNLGTGGDEQYF
TRBV5-1	NA	TRBJ2-5	TRBD1	TGCGCCAGCAGCTACTTCACAGGGGCCGTAATCCAAGAGACCCAGTACTTC	CASSYFTGAVIQETQYF
TRBV20-1	few	TRBJ2-4	NA	TGCAGTGCTCAACTCGGTGGAGCCAAAAACATTCAGTACTTC	CSAQLGGAKNIQYF
TRBV9	once	TRBJ2-1	TRBD2	TGTGCCAGCAGCGTTTTCGGGGGGATTTACAATGAGCAGTTCTTC	CASSVFGGIYNEQFF
TRBV6-2/TRBV6-3	few	TRBJ2-5	TRBD1	TGTGCCAGCAGAAGGGGGCGAGAGACCCAGTACTTC	CASRRGRETQYF
TRBV6-5	NA	TRBJ2-7	NA	TGTACCAGCAGCAGTGACGGATCTAGCTCCTACGAGCAGTACTTC	CTSSSDGSSSYEQYF
TRBV29-1	NA	TRBJ2-6	NA	TGCAGCGTTGAAAAATGGGACAAGGCCAACGTCCTGACTTTC	CSVEKWDKANVLTF
TRBV2	NA	TRBJ2-2	NA	TGTGCCAGCAGTGTGGAGACTAGTGACACCGGGGAGCTGTTTTTT	CASSVETSDTGELFF
TRBV27	few	TRBJ2-6	NA	TGTGCCAGCAGCGTCTGGACTTTC	CASSVWTF
TRBV5-5	NA	TRBJ2-7	NA	TGTGCCAGCGGCTTGAGGGACTTAGACTCCTACGAGCAGTACTTC	CASGLRDLDSYEQYF
TRBV24-1	NA	TRBJ2-4	TRBD2	TGTGCCACCAGTGACCCCAGAGCGGGGGGCGGGGCCAAAAACATTCAGTACTTC	CATSDPRAGGGAKNIQYF
TRBV7-8	NA	TRBJ1-5	TRBD1	TGTGCCAGCAGCTCCGACAGGGTGGGGGTTCAGCCCCAGCATTTT	CASSSDRVGVQPQHF
TRBV4-3	NA	TRBJ2-2	NA	TGCGCCAGCAGCCTAGGCGACGACTTGAGCACCGGGGAGCTGTTTTTT	CASSLGDDLSTGELFF
TRBV6-6	NA	TRBJ1-5	TRBD1	TGTGCCAGCAGACAGGGGGTTTGGAATCAGCCCCAGCATTTT	CASRQGVWNQPQHF
TRBV18	many	TRBJ2-3	TRBD2	TGTGCCAGCTCTATCAAGCGGGATTACACAGATACGCAGTATTTT	CASSIKRDYTDTQYF
TRBV12-3/TRBV12-4	few	TRBJ1-4	TRBD1	TGTGCCAGCAAGTCCCGGACAGGGGTGAGGGAAAAACTGTTTTTT	CASKSRTGVREKLFF
TRBV20-1	NA	TRBJ2-7	TRBD1	TGCAGTGCTAGAGATAGTGGGACAGGGGAGGGCGAGCAGTACTTC	CSARDSGTGEGEQYF
TRBV29-1	NA	TRBJ2-5	NA	TGCAGCCTCACGCCAGGGACAGAGACCCAGTACTTC	CSLTPGTETQYF
TRBV29-1	NA	TRBJ2-3	NA	TGCAGCGTTGATCAGGGGGATACGCAGTATTTT	CSVDQGDTQYF